The clone carrying this T cell receptor beta chain was counted between two and nine times. This sample was taken from a study of blood T cell repertoires in COVID-19. Study overall: Sites across the United States, Italy and Spain contributed samples from acute and convalescent COVID-19. Nucleic acid was either cDNA or gDNA, and it came from T cells, B-cell-depleted T cells, or PBMCs.

Per the original methods: Amplification of reference gene primers was used by the study to estimate nucleated cell counts. The repertoire was sequenced with immunoSEQ multiplex PCR; TCRdb's copy has only in-frame clones and lacks some. V, J and clone size are taken as reported in that table, and D and trimming were inferred from the DNA itself. The sample comprises about 210,000 clones, over 70% of which are singletons, and approximately 7.4% rests with the top ten. Per germline, CDR1 KGHSH and CDR2 LQKENI. Trimming removed 3 bases from V and 5 bases from J, with 16 bases in between. The CDR3 has 15 residues.

Material for sequencing was peripheral blood. V usage is TRBV18 and J usage is TRBJ1-1; D might be TRBD1 (6 bases). The source of this sequence is a woman aged 45-59 years with acute or convalescent COVID-19. CDR3 sequence: CASSPGGAGRTEAFF. The CDR3 DNA follows: TGTGCCAGCTCACCGGGGGGGGCCGGGAGGACTGAAGCTTTCTTT.